This record covers a single T cell receptor beta chain. These data originate in a study of blood T cell repertoires in COVID-19. Study overall: Italy, Spain and the United States were the sources of the convalescent and acute COVID-19 samples. Sample material is recorded as cDNA or gDNA derived from T cells, B-cell-depleted T cells, or PBMCs.

The ends lost 5 bases at V and 5 bases at J; junction bases unmatched: 5. The CDR3 has 14 amino acids. Germline V CDR1 and CDR2: SGHAT, FQNNGV. In the source study's methods: By means of reference gene primer amplification, nucleated cell counts were estimated. Measured with immunoSEQ multiplex PCR; TCRdb has only the in-frame clones, and not every one. V, J and clone size reflect that table, while D and trimming were determined from the DNA. The data contain roughly 190,000 clones, 70% to 85% of them singletons. The chain uses TRBV11-2 and TRBJ2-1, with 8 nucleotides matching TRBD2. The sample taken for sequencing was peripheral blood. This clonotype was obtained from a woman between 50 and 59 years old with acute or convalescent COVID-19. The CDR3: CASSAGLGNNEQFF. CDR3 sequence (DNA): TGTGCCAGCAGCGCGGGACTAGGTAACAATGAGCAGTTCTTC.